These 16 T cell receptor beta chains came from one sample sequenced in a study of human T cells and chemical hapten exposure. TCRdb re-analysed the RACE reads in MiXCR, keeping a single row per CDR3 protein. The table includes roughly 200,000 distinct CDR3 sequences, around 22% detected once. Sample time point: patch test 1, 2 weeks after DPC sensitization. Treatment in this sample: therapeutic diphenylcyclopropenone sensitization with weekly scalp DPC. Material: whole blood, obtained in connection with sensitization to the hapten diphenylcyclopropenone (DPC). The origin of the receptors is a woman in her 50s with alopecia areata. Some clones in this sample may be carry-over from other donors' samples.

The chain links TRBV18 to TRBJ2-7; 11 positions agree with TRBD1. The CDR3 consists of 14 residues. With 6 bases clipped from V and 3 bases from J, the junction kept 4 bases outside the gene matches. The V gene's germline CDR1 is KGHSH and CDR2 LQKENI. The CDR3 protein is CASSGQGAGYEQYF. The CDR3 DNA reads TGTGCCAGCTCTGGACAGGGGGCAGGCTACGAGCAGTACTTC.

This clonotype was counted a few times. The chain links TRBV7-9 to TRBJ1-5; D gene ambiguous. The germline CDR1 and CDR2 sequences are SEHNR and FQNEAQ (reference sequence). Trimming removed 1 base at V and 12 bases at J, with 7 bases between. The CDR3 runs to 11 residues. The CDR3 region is CASSLGVDQHF. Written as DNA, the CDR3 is TGTGCCAGCAGCTTAGGGGTAGACCAGCATTTT.

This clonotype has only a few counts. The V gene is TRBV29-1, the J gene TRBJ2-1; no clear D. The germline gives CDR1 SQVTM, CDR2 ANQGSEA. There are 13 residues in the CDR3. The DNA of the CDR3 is TGCAGGGTATCCGACATATCCTACAATGAGCAGTTCTTC. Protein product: CRVSDISYNEQFF.

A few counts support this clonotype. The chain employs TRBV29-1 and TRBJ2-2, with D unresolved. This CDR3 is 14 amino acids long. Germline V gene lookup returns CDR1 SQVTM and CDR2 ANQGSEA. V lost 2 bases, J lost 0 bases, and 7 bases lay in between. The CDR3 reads CSVEKATNTGELFF. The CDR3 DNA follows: TGCAGCGTTGAAAAAGCGACGAACACCGGGGAGCTGTTTTTT.

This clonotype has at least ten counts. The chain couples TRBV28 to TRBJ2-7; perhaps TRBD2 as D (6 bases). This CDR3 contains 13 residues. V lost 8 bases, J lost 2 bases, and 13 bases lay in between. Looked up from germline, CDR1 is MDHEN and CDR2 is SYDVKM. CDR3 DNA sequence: TGTGCCAGCCTCGGGACTGGACCCTACGAGCAGTACTTC. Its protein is CASLGTGPYEQYF.

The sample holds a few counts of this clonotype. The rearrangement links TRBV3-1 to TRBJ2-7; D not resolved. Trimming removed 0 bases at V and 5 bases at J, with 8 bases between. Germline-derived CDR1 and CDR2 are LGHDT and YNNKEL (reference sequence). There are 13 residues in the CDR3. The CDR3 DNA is TGTGCCAGCAGCCAAGATTTATTGAACGAGCAGTACTTC. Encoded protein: CASSQDLLNEQYF.

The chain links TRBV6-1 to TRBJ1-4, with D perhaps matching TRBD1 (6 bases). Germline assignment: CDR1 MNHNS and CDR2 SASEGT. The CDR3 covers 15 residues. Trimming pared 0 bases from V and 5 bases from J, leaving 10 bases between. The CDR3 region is CASSEARGGNEKLFF. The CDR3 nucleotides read TGTGCCAGCAGTGAAGCGAGGGGGGGAAATGAAAAACTGTTTTTT.

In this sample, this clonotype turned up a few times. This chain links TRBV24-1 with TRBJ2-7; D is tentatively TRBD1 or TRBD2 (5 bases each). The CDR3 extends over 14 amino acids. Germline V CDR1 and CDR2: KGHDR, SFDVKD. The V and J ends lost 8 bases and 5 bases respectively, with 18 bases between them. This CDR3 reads CATTPGTLGDEQYF. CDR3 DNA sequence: TGTGCCACCACCCCCGGGACCCTGGGGGACGAGCAGTACTTC.

The CDR3 sequence: CSVGLAGTGELFF. DNA for the CDR3: TGCAGCGTTGGCCTAGCCGGTACCGGGGAGCTGTTTTTT. The genes are TRBV29-1 and TRBJ2-2; a weak D match, TRBD2 (5 bases). This CDR3 contains 13 residues. V lost 4 bases and J lost 5, with 11 bases in between. Germline CDR1 SQVTM, CDR2 ANQGSEA.

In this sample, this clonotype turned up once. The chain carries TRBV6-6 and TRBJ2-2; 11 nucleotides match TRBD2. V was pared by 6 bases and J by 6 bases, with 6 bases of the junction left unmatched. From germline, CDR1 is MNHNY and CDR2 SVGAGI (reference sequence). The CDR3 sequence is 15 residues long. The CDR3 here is CASSPTSGSSGELFF. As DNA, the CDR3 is TGTGCCAGCAGCCCAACTAGCGGGAGTTCCGGGGAGCTGTTTTTT.

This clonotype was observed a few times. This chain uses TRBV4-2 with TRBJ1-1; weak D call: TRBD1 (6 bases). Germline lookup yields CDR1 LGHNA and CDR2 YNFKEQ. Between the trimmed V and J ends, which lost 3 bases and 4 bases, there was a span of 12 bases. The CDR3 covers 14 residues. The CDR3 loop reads CASSHTGSRTEAFF. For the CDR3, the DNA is TGTGCCAGCAGCCACACAGGGAGTCGCACTGAAGCTTTCTTT.

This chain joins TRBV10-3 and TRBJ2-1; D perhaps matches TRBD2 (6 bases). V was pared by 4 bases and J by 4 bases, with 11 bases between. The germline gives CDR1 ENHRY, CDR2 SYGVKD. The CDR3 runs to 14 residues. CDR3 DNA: TGTGCCATCAGTGCGACGGGGGAATACAATGAGCAGTTCTTC. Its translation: CAISATGEYNEQFF.

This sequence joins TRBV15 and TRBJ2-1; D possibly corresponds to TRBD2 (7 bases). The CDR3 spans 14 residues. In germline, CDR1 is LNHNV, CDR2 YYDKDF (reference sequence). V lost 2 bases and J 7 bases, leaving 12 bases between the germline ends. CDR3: CATSRQGGVNEQFF. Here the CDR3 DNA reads TGTGCCACCAGCAGACAAGGGGGGGTTAATGAGCAGTTCTTC.

The CDR3 reads CASSLGLGQGYTEAFF. CDR3 in DNA: TGTGCCAGCAGCTTAGGCCTGGGACAGGGATACACTGAAGCTTTCTTT. The V call is TRBV11-3, the J call TRBJ1-1, with 9 bases aligning to TRBD1. Germline lookup yields CDR1 SGHNT and CDR2 YENEEA. The CDR3 loop spans 16 amino acids. Germline trimming cut 1 base from V and 3 bases from J; bases unmatched to any gene: 6.

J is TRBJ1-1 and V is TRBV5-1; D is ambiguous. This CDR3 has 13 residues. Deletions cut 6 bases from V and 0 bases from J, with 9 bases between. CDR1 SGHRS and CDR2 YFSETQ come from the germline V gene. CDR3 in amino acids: CASKNSLNTEAFF. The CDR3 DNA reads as TGCGCCAGCAAGAACAGTTTGAACACTGAAGCTTTCTTT.

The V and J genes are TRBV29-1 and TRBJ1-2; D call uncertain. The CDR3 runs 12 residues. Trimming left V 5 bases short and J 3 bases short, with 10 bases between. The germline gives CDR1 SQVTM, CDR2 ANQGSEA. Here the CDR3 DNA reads TGCAGCGTTTCGCAGATCGACTATGGCTACACCTTC. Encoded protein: CSVSQIDYGYTF.